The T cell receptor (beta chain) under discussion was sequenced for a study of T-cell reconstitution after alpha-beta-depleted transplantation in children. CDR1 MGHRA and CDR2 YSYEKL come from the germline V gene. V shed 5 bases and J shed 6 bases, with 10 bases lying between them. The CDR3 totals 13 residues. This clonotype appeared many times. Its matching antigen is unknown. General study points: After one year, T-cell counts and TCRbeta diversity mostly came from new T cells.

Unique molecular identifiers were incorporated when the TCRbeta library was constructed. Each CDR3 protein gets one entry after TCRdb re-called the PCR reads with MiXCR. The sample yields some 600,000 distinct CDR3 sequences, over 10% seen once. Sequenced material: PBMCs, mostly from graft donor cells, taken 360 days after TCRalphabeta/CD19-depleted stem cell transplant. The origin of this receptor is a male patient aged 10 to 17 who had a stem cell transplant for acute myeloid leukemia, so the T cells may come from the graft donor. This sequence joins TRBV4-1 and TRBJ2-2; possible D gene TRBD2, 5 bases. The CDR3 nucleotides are TGCGCCAGCAGCGCCGGGGTTCCCGGGGAGCTGTTTTTT. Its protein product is CASSAGVPGELFF.